Listed here are 29 T cell receptor beta chains from one sample, sequenced in a study of identical twins. TCRdb analysed the 5' RACE reads with MiXCR anew, one entry per CDR3 protein. The data show 200,000 to 300,000 distinct CDR3 sequences, with roughly 7% seen just once and approximately 3.6% held by the top ten. This sample was shared with a second study, whose subject was yellow fever vaccine responses in identical twins.

Material: memory (CD45RO+) T cells sorted from blood. Receptors originate from a woman between 18 and 30 years old in good health.

This clonotype has a handful of counts. V is TRBV6-1 and J is TRBJ2-7, with D tentatively TRBD2 (6 bases). The CDR3 has 14 amino acids. Per the germline V gene, CDR1 is MNHNS and CDR2 is SASEGT. The V end was cut by 2 bases, the J end by 4 bases, with 12 bases between. The CDR3: CASSESEGPYEQYV. The CDR3 DNA follows: TGTGCCAGCAGTGAATCGGAGGGGCCTTACGAGCAGTACGTC.

J is TRBJ2-4 and V is TRBV6-2 or TRBV6-3; the match to TRBD2 covers 9 bases. Unmatched junction bases numbered 5, after V lost 7 bases and J lost 4 bases. From germline, CDR1 is MNHEY and CDR2 SVGEGT. This CDR3 is 14 amino acids long. The CDR3 sequence: CASTAGGGKNIQYF. CDR3 nucleotide sequence: TGTGCCAGCACCGCGGGGGGGGGGAAAAACATTCAGTACTTC.

This clonotype was observed a few times. The chain joins TRBV10-3 to TRBJ2-5, with D unresolved. This CDR3 has 14 amino acids. V was trimmed by 3 bases and J by 1 base, leaving 9 bases between them. The germline V gene has CDR1 ENHRY and CDR2 SYGVKD. The CDR3 DNA reads TGTGCCATCAGTGACGTCGCCGGCCAAGAGACCCAGTACTTC. It encodes CAISDVAGQETQYF.

In this sample, this clonotype turned up a few times. The chain combines TRBV27 with TRBJ2-1, with 12 nucleotides matching TRBD2. The CDR3 extends over 16 amino acids. Trimming cost V 4 bases and J 7 bases; bases outside gene matches: 8. In germline, CDR1 is MNHEY, CDR2 SMNVEV (reference sequence). CDR3 bases: TGTGCCAGCAGTTCCCCGACTAGCGGGAGATTGAATGAGCAGTTCTTC. Translated: CASSSPTSGRLNEQFF.

This clonotype was observed many times. This chain uses TRBV4-1 with TRBJ2-1; a weak D match, TRBD2 (5 bases). In germline, CDR1 is MGHRA, CDR2 YSYEKL. V dropped 4 bases and J dropped 6 bases, with 25 bases sitting between them. The CDR3 runs to 18 residues. The CDR3 bases are TGCGCCAGCAGCCGAAAATATTGGGAAAGCGGACCGGGCAATGAGCAGTTCTTC. It translates to CASSRKYWESGPGNEQFF.

This clonotype was seen repeatedly, ten times or more. This chain links TRBV5-1 with TRBJ2-5; D not resolved. The CDR3 consists of 11 residues. Germline loops: CDR1 SGHRS, CDR2 YFSETQ. Between the trimmed V and J ends, which lost 0 bases and 7 bases, there was a span of 4 bases. This CDR3 is CASSLGATQYF. CDR3 in DNA: TGCGCCAGCAGCTTGGGTGCGACCCAGTACTTC. Full variable domain (outside the CDR3, taken from reference TRBV5-1 and TRBJ2-5): KAGVTQTPRYLIKTRGQQVTLSCSPISGHRSVSWYQQTPGQGLQFLFEYFSETQRNKGNFPGRFSGRQFSNSRSEMNVSTLELGDSALYLCASSLGATQYFGPGTRLLVL.

V is TRBV19 and J is TRBJ2-2, with 7 bases matching TRBD2. J lost 5 bases, V lost 3 bases, and 3 bases had no gene match. CDR1 is LNHDA and CDR2 is SQIVND in the germline V gene (reference sequence). The CDR3 runs 14 residues. The CDR3 DNA follows: TGTGCCAGTAGTATTCTAGCGGCAACCGGGGAGCTGTTTTTT. Protein product: CASSILAATGELFF. Together with reference TRBV19 and TRBJ2-2, the CDR3 gives the full variable domain: DGGITQSPKYLFRKEGQNVTLSCEQNLNHDAMYWYRQDPGQGLRLIYYSQIVNDFQKGDIAEGYSVSREKKESFPLTVTSAQKNPTAFYLCASSILAATGELFFGEGSRLTVL.

This clonotype was seen many times. The J gene is TRBJ2-2, the V gene TRBV12-3 or TRBV12-4, with 11 bases matching TRBD2. This CDR3 contains 16 residues. With V trimmed by 6 bases and J by 1 base, 4 bases remained unmatched. The CDR3 region has the DNA TGTGCCAGCAGCTTCACTAGCGGGGGGAACACCGGGGAGCTGTTTTTT. Its translation is CASSFTSGGNTGELFF.

V usage is TRBV28 and J usage is TRBJ2-5; D possibly corresponds to TRBD2 (6 bases). The CDR3 has 13 amino acids. V gave up 3 bases and J gave up 4 bases, with 9 bases separating them. Germline CDR1 MDHEN, CDR2 SYDVKM. The CDR3 region is CASSFGRVETQYF. DNA of the CDR3: TGTGCCAGCAGTTTCGGGAGAGTAGAGACCCAGTACTTC.

CDR3 DNA sequence: TGTGCCAGCAGCCAATTCTCCGGGACTAGCGGCCCCAATGAGCAGTTCTTC. Amino acids: CASSQFSGTSGPNEQFF. The chain joins TRBV11-2 to TRBJ2-1; 11 bases fit TRBD2. Germline V gene lookup returns CDR1 SGHAT and CDR2 FQNNGV. V lost 5 bases and J lost 6; bases outside the gene matches: 12. CDR3 length: 17 amino acids.

In its sample, this clonotype was seen a few times. This chain links TRBV6-2 or TRBV6-3 with TRBJ2-4; 11 bases align to TRBD1. The V segment lost 2 bases and the J segment 1 base; nucleotides outside the gene matches: 4. Germline CDR1 reads MNHEY; CDR2 reads SVGEGT. The CDR3 contains 17 residues. The CDR3: CASSYSGTGGAKNIQYF. As DNA, the CDR3 is TGTGCCAGCAGTTACAGCGGGACAGGGGGGGCCAAAAACATTCAGTACTTC.

The sample holds many counts of this clonotype. The genes are TRBV6-5 and TRBJ1-2, with 8 bases lining up with TRBD1. The CDR3 runs 15 residues. V dropped 0 bases and J dropped 3; count of bases not matched to a gene: 3. Germline-derived CDR1 and CDR2 are MNHEY and SVGAGI. The DNA of the CDR3 is TGTGCCAGCAGTTACTCGGCAGGGGGCTACTATGGCTACACCTTC. Its protein is CASSYSAGGYYGYTF.

There are a few counts of this clonotype. The rearrangement links TRBV7-6 to TRBJ1-5; the D gene is possibly TRBD1 (5 bases). CDR1 and CDR2 (germline): SGHVS, FNYEAQ. The CDR3 contains 13 residues. Trimming removed 5 bases at V and 5 bases at J, with 10 bases between. Here the CDR3 DNA reads TGTGCCAGCAGCCCCAGGGTTGATCAGCCCCAGCATTTT. Amino acids: CASSPRVDQPQHF.

This clonotype was seen repeatedly, ten times or more. J is TRBJ2-2 and V is TRBV4-1, with 10 bases identical to TRBD2. J lost 6 bases, V lost 7 bases, and 14 bases had no gene match. The CDR3 is 17 amino acids. The germline V gene encodes CDR1 MGHRA and CDR2 YSYEKL. The CDR3 loop reads CASTNLPLAGIAGELFF. The DNA of the CDR3 is TGCGCCAGCACAAATTTACCACTAGCGGGGATAGCCGGGGAGCTGTTTTTT.

This clonotype appeared many times. V and J are TRBV12-3 or TRBV12-4 and TRBJ2-5; 7 bases line up with TRBD2. This CDR3 region has 14 residues. V was clipped by 0 bases and J by 5 bases; unmatched bases: 3. The CDR3 spells CASSLAGGTETQYF. CDR3 coding DNA: TGTGCCAGCAGTTTAGCGGGGGGGACGGAGACCCAGTACTTC.

In this sample, this clonotype turned up many times. The chain employs TRBV20-1 and TRBJ2-7; 8 bases are shared with TRBD2. Unmatched junction bases numbered 7, after V lost 3 bases and J lost 3 bases. Germline V gene data show CDR1 as DFQATT and CDR2 as SNEGSKA (reference sequence). The CDR3 has 14 residues. The DNA of the CDR3 is TGCAGTGCTAGCGCAAGCGGGGGATTCTACGAGCAGTACTTC. Protein sequence: CSASASGGFYEQYF.

This clonotype appeared many times. The rearrangement uses TRBV14 and TRBJ2-3; the D is unclear. V shed 0 bases and J shed 6 bases, with 10 bases lying between them. The germline gives CDR1 SGHDN, CDR2 FVKESK. The CDR3 covers 14 residues. The CDR3 loop reads CASSQENIRDTQYF. The CDR3, as DNA: TGTGCCAGCAGCCAAGAGAACATTAGGGATACGCAGTATTTT.

This clonotype was counted many times. V usage is TRBV12-3 or TRBV12-4 and J usage is TRBJ2-1, with TRBD2 identical over 11 bases. CDR3 length equals 15 residues. Trimming cost V 7 bases and J 5 bases; bases outside gene matches: 7. CDR3 sequence (DNA): TGTGCCAGCACCTCTCCGGGACTAGCGGACAATGAGCAGTTCTTC. This sequence encodes CASTSPGLADNEQFF.

The chain's CDR3 is CSASRGQGGEQYF. As DNA, the CDR3 is TGCAGTGCTAGCAGGGGACAGGGGGGCGAGCAGTACTTC. The chain joins TRBV20-1 to TRBJ2-7, with TRBD1 matching 11 bases. CDR1 is DFQATT, CDR2 SNEGSKA, per germline (reference sequence). This CDR3 has 13 amino acids. V dropped 3 bases and J dropped 6; count of bases not matched to a gene: 4.

This clonotype was counted a few times. The rearrangement uses TRBV11-2 and TRBJ2-7; tentative D call: TRBD2 (5 bases). The V and J ends lost 5 bases and 6 bases respectively, with 14 bases between them. This CDR3 has 13 amino acids. CDR1 and CDR2 (germline): SGHAT, FQNNGV. The CDR3 DNA sequence: TGTGCCAGCAGCCCTACTAGGTCCGGCGAGCAGTACTTC. It is translated as CASSPTRSGEQYF. Full variable domain (remainder filled in from reference TRBV11-2 and TRBJ2-7): EAGVAQSPRYKIIEKRQSVAFWCNPISGHATLYWYQQILGQGPKLLIQFQNNGVVDDSQLPKDRFSAERLKGVDSTLKIQPAKLEDSAVYLCASSPTRSGEQYFGPGTRLTVT.

J is TRBJ2-2 and V is TRBV19; D possibly corresponds to TRBD1 (6 bases). The CDR3 is 14 amino acids. Germline-derived CDR1 and CDR2 are LNHDA and SQIVND (reference sequence). V was trimmed by 6 bases and J by 5 bases, leaving 13 bases between them. CDR3 sequence reads: CASRKTGNTGELFF. CDR3 DNA: TGTGCCAGTAGAAAGACAGGAAATACCGGGGAGCTGTTTTTT.

The genes are TRBV7-9 and TRBJ2-3; D possibly corresponds to TRBD1 (5 bases). Germline CDR1 is SEHNR and CDR2 is FQNEAQ (reference sequence). CDR3 length: 15 amino acids. V dropped 0 bases and J dropped 4 bases, with 11 bases sitting between them. The CDR3 DNA sequence: TGTGCCAGCAGCTTAGCTCTGGGGCCGGCAGATACGCAGTATTTT. Its protein product is CASSLALGPADTQYF.

This chain links TRBV11-1 with TRBJ2-1; 10 bases fit TRBD2. The V segment lost 2 bases and the J segment 8 bases; nucleotides outside the gene matches: 6. Germline CDR1 and CDR2: SGHAT and FQDESV (reference sequence). The CDR3 length is 15 residues. This chain's CDR3 is CASSLSGRAWDEQFF. For the CDR3, the DNA is TGTGCCAGCAGCTTAAGCGGGAGGGCCTGGGATGAGCAGTTCTTC.

This clonotype was seen at least ten times. This chain uses TRBV12-3 or TRBV12-4 with TRBJ1-1; D unclear. With 3 bases removed from V and 3 bases from J, the gap between germline ends came to 8 bases. This CDR3 contains 13 residues. CDR3 in amino acids: CASSLSQYTEAFF. The CDR3 bases are TGTGCCAGCAGTTTGTCTCAATACACTGAAGCTTTCTTT.

This clonotype appeared a few times. The CDR3 bases are TGTGCCAGTACGTTAAGGGGTGGCGGGAGTACTTACGAGCAGTACTTC. The encoded protein is CASTLRGGGSTYEQYF. The chain links TRBV7-2 to TRBJ2-7, with TRBD2 identical over 7 bases. J was trimmed by 4 bases and V by 9 bases; bases with no gene match: 18. This CDR3 region has 16 residues. CDR1 and CDR2 (germline): SGHTA, FQGNSA.

Ten or more counts support this clonotype. This sequence joins TRBV24-1 and TRBJ2-1; 7 bases map to TRBD1. Germline V gene data show CDR1 as KGHDR and CDR2 as SFDVKD. CDR3 length: 13 amino acids. V gave up 7 bases and J gave up 6 bases; unmatched junction bases: 5. For the CDR3, the DNA is TGTGCCACCAGCTATACAGGGGTCAATGAGCAGTTCTTC. It specifies CATSYTGVNEQFF.

The chain is built from TRBV29-1 and TRBJ2-3; the match to TRBD2 covers 11 bases. Germline values: CDR1 SQVTM, CDR2 ANQGSEA. V lost 7 bases and J lost 4; bases outside the gene matches: 10. CDR3 length: 15 amino acids. CDR3 sequence (DNA): TGCAGCGCCCGGAGTAGCGGGGGGGCCCCAGATACGCAGTATTTT. Amino acid sequence: CSARSSGGAPDTQYF.

This clonotype was detected only a few times. The chain uses TRBV3-1 and TRBJ2-7; 7 bases are shared with TRBD2. The CDR3 spans 14 residues. J gave up 2 bases and V 7 bases, and 8 bases lay outside the gene matches. Germline CDR1 is LGHDT and CDR2 is YNNKEL (reference sequence). Written as DNA, the CDR3 is TGTGCCAGCAACAATAAAGGACTAGCCTACGAGCAGTACTTC. The encoded protein is CASNNKGLAYEQYF.

This clonotype occurred a few times. V gene TRBV20-1 combines with J gene TRBJ2-4; no clear D gene. Germline values: CDR1 DFQATT, CDR2 SNEGSKA (reference sequence). Trimming removed 5 bases from V and 5 bases from J, with 13 bases in between. The CDR3 runs to 13 residues. The CDR3 nucleotides are TGCAGTGCTCCAGACGTTGGTCAAAACATTCAGTACTTC. Protein product: CSAPDVGQNIQYF.